The 2 T cell receptor beta chains below come from one sample, sequenced in a study of graft-versus-host responses after intestinal transplantation. Their recognized antigens are unknown. The assay was immunoSEQ multiplex PCR, and TCRdb's table has in-frame clones only and misses some. This sample has tens of thousands of clones; 90% to 95% occur once, and the top ten carry less than 0.65%. The sample here was unstimulated CD8+ T cells sorted from spleen or lymph node cells, taken before transplant. Receptor source: a human donor who was the organ donor for an intestinal transplant.

The chain has TRBV11-2 and TRBJ2-7; 9 positions agree with TRBD2. Trimming took 3 bases from V and 2 from J; bases not matched to a gene: 5. Germline V gene lookup returns CDR1 SGHAT and CDR2 FQNNGV. This CDR3 is 15 amino acids long. DNA for the CDR3: TGTGCCAGCAGCTTTGACAGCGGGGGGACCTACGAGCAGTACTTC. Its translation is CASSFDSGGTYEQYF.

The chain's CDR3 is CASSSMNNYGYTF. CDR3 DNA sequence: TGTGCCAGCAGCTCGATGAATAACTATGGCTACACCTTC. The rearrangement joins TRBV11-2 to TRBJ1-2; D call uncertain. This CDR3 contains 13 residues. Trimming removed 4 bases from V and 1 base from J, with 7 bases in between. In germline, CDR1 is SGHAT, CDR2 FQNNGV.